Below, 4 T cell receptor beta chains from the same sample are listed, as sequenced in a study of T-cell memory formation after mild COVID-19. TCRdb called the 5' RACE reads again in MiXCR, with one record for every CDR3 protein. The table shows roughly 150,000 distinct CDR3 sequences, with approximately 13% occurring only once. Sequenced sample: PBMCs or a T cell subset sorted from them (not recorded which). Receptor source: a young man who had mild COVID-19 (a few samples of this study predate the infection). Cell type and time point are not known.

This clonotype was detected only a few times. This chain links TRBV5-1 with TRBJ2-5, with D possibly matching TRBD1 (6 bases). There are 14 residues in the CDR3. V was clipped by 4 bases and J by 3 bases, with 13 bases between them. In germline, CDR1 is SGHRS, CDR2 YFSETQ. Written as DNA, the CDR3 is TGCGCCAGCAGCCTTCGGACAGCGAAAGAGACCCAGTACTTC. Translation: CASSLRTAKETQYF.

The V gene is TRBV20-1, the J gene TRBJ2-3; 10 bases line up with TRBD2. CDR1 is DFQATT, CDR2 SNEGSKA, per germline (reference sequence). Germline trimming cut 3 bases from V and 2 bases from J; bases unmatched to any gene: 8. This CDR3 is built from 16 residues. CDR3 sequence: CSARLAGAYNTDTQYF. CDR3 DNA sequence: TGCAGTGCTAGGCTAGCGGGGGCCTACAACACAGATACGCAGTATTTT.

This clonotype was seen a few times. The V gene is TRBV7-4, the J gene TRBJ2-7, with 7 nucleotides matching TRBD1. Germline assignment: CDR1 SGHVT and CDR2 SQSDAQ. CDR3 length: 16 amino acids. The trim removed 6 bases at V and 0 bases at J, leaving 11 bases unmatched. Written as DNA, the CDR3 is TGTGCCAGCAGTCCTACAGGGGCCCCAAGCTCCTACGAGCAGTACGTC. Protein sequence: CASSPTGAPSSYEQYV.

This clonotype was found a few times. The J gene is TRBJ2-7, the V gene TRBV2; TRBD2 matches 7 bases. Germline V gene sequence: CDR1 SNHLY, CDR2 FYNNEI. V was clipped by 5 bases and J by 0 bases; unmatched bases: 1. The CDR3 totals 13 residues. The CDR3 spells CASSRDYSYEQYV. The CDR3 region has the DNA TGTGCCAGCAGTAGGGACTACTCCTACGAGCAGTACGTC.